These T cell receptor beta chains were read from a single sample in a study of blood T cells in healthy people across ages. MiXCR, applied by TCRdb to the 5' RACE reads, yields one record per CDR3 protein. The profile shows more than 650,000 distinct CDR3 sequences, 20% to 25% of them singletons. Sequencing input: blood. All receptors come from a man between 65 and 85 years old in good health. Each CDR3 is given with its conserved first and last residue. The order of the fields is V gene, clone size, J gene, CDR3 protein. Clone size is given for some rows only: seen once, a few or many times, or a class if the clone is expanded.

>TRBV19|NA|TRBJ2-3
CASSWGRISDTQYF
>TRBV20-1|NA|TRBJ2-5
CSATGVGQETQYF
>TRBV27|few|TRBJ2-3
CASSLRRPGGTDTQYF
>TRBV20-1|few|TRBJ2-3
CSAMVAGGADTQYF
>TRBV29-1|NA|TRBJ1-2
CSVDEQADGYTF
>TRBV12-3/TRBV12-4|many|TRBJ2-7
CASSLMPRDYEQYF
>TRBV20-1|NA|TRBJ1-1
CRTGPDTEAFF
>TRBV12-3/TRBV12-4|NA|TRBJ1-2
CASSPGQRNGYTF
>TRBV6-5|NA|TRBJ1-2
CASSYSGLVSYTF
>TRBV4-1|NA|TRBJ1-1
CASSQEGYRTEAFF
>TRBV6-5|few|TRBJ1-2
CASSTLVGNYGYTF
>TRBV4-1|few|TRBJ2-5
CASSQNPWETQYF
>TRBV7-8|NA|TRBJ2-1
CASSPGASGTHEQFF
>TRBV28|many|TRBJ1-1
CASTPGEFF
>TRBV12-3/TRBV12-4|NA|TRBJ2-1
CASSFVLGLAGGEQFF
>TRBV7-9|NA|TRBJ2-7
CASSLGLAVYEQYF
>TRBV6-5|few|TRBJ2-7
CASSSYLDEQYF
>TRBV6-5|few|TRBJ1-2
CASSQDRAEGSIYGYTF
>TRBV2|few|TRBJ2-7
CASSEVRVYEQYF
>TRBV29-1|few|TRBJ1-1
CSVDGTGVVAFF
>TRBV5-6|few|TRBJ2-3
CASSLVEGQTDTQYF
>TRBV4-1|NA|TRBJ1-5
CASSQDWRGVQPQHF
>TRBV12-3/TRBV12-4|NA|TRBJ1-5
CASSFTTVYQPQHF
>TRBV20-1|few|TRBJ2-1
CSLKTSGAYNEQFF
>TRBV5-4|few|TRBJ2-3
CASSLDTNTDTQYF
>TRBV18|NA|TRBJ1-2
CASSPLPRDRRGYTF
>TRBV12-5|NA|TRBJ2-1
CASGLVASGRSYNEQFF
>TRBV14|few|TRBJ2-3
CASSPGSYAQYF
>TRBV20-1|many|NA
CSARESRTSARNEQFF